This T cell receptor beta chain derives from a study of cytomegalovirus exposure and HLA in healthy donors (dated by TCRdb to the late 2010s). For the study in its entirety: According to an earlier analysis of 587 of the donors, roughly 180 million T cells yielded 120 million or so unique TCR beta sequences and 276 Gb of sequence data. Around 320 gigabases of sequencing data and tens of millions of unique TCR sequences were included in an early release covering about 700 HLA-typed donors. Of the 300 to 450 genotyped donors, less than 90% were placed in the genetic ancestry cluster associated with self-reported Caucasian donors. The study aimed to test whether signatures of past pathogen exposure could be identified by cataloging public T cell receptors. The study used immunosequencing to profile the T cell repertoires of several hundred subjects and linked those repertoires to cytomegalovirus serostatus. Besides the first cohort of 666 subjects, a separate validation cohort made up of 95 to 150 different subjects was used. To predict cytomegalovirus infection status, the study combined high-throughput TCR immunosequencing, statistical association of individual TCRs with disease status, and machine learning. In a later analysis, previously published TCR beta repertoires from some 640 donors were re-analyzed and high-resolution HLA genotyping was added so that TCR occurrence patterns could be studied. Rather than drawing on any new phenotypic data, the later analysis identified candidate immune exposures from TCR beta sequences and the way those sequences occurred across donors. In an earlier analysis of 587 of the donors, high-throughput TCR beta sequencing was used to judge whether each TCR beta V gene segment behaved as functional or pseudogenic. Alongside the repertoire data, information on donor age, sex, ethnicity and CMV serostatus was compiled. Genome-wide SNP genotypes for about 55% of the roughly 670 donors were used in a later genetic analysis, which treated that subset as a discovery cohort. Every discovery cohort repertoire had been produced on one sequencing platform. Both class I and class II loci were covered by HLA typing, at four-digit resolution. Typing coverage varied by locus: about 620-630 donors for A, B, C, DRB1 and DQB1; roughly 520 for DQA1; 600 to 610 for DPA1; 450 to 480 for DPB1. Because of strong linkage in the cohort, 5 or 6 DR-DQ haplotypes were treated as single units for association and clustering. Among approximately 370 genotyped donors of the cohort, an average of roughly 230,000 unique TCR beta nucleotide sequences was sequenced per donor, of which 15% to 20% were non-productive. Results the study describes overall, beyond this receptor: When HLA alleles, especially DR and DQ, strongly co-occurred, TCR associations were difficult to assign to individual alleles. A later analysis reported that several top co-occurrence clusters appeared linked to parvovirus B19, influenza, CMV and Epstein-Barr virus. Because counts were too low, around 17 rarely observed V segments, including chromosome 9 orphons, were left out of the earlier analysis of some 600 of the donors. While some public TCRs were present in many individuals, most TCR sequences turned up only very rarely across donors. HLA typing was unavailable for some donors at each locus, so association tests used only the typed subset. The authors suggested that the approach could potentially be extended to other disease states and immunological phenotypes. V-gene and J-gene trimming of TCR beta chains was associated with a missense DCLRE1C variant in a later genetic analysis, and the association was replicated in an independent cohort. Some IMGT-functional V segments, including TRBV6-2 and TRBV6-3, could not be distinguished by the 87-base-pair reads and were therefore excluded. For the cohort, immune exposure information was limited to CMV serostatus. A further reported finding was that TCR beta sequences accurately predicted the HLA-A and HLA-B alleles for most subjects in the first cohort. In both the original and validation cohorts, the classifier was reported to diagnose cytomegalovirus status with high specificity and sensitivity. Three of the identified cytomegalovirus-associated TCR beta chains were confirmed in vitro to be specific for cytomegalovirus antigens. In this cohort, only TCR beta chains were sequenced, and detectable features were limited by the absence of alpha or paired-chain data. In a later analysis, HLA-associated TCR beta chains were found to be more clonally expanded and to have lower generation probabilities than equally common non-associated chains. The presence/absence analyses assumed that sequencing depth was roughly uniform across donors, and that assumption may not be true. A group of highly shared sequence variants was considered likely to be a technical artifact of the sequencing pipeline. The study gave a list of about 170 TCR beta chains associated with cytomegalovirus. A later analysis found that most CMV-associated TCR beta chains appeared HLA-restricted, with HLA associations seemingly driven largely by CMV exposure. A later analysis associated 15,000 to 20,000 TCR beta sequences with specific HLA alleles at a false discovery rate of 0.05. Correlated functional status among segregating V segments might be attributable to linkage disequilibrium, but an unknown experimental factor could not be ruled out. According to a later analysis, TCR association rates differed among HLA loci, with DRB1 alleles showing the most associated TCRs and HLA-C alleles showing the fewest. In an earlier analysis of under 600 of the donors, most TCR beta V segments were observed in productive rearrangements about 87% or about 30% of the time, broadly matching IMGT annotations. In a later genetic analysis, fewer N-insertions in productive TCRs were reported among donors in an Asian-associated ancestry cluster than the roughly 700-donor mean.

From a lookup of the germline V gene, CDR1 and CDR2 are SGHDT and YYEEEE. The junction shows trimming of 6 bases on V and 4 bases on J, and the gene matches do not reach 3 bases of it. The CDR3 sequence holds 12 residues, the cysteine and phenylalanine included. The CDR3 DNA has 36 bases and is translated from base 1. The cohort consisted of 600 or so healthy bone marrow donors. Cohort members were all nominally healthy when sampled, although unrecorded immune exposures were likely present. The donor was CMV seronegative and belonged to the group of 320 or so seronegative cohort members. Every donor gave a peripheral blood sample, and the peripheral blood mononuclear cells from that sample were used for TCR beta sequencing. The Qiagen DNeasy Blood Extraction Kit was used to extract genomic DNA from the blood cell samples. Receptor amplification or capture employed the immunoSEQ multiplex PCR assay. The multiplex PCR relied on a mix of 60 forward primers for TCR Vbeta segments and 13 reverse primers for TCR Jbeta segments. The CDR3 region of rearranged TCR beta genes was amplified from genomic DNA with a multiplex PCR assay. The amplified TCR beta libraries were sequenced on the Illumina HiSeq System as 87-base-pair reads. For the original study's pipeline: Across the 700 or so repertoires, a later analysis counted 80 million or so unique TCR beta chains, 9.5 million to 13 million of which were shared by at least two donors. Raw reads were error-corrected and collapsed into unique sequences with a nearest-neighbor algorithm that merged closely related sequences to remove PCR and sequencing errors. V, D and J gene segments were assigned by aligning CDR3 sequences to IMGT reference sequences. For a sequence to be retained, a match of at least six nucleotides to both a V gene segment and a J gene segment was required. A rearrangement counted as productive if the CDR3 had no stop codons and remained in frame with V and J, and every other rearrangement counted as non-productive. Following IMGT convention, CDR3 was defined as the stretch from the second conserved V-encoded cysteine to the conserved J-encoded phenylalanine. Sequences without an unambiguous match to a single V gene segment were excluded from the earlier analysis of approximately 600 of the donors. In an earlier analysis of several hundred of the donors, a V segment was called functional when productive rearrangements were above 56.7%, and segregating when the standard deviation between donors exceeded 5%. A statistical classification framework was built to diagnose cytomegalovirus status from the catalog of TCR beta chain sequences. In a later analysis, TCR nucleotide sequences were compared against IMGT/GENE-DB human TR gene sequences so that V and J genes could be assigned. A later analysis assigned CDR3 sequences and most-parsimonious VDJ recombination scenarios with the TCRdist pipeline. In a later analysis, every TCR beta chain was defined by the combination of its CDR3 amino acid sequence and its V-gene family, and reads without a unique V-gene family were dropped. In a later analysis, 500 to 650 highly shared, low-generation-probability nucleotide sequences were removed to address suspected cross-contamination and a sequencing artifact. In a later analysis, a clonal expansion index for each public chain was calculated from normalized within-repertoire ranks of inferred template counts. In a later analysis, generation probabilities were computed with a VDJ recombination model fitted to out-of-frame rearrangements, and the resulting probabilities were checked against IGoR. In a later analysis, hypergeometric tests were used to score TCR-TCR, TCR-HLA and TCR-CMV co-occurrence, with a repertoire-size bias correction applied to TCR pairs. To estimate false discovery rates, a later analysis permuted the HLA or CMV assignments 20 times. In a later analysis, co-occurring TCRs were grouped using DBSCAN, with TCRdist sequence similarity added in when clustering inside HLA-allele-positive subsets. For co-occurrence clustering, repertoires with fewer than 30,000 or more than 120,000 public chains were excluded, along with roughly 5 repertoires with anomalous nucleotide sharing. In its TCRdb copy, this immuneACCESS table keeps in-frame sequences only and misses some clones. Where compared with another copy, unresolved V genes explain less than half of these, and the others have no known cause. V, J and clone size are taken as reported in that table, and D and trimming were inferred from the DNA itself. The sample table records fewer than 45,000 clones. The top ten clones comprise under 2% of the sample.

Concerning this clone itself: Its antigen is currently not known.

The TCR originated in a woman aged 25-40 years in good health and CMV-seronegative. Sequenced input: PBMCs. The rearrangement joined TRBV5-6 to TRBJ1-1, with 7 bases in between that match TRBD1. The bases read TGTGCCAGCACCGGGACAGCCACTGAAGCTTTCTTT. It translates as CASTGTATEAFF. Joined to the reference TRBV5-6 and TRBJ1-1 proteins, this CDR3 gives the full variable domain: DAGVTQSPTHLIKTRGQQVTLRCSPKSGHDTVSWYQQALGQGPQFIFQYYEEEERQRGNFPDRFSGHQFPNYSSELNVNALLLGDSALYLCASTGTATEAFFGQGTRLTVV.